This TCR beta chain is from a study of beta chain features in type 1 diabetes. Trimming took 4 bases from V and 6 from J, leaving 16 bases between them. The CDR3 totals 15 residues. Germline lookup yields CDR1 SGHTA and CDR2 FQGNSA. The authors sorted CD4+ naive, central memory, regulatory and stem cell-like memory cells via CD45RO/CCR7/CD25/CD127/CD95/CD27. Since all of the isolated RNA was reverse transcribed, expressed TCRB transcripts were what got sequenced. Only in-frame clones appear in the TCRdb table, and some are missing; sequencing was by immunoSEQ multiplex PCR. The table shows about 900,000 clones, with 15% to 20% occurring only once.

Sequencing was performed on naive CD4+ T cells from blood. This clonotype was obtained from a woman aged 18-29 years in good health. The genes are TRBV7-2 and TRBJ1-5, with D possibly being TRBD1 (6 bases). The CDR3 sequence is CASSSTAGVGQPQHF. The CDR3 DNA reads as TGTGCCAGCAGCTCGACGGCAGGGGTGGGTCAGCCCCAGCATTTT. Combining the CDR3 with reference TRBV7-2 and TRBJ1-5 gives the whole variable domain GAGVSQSPSNKVTEKGKDVELRCDPISGHTALYWYRQSLGQGLEFLIYFQGNSAPDKSGLPSDRFSAERTGGSVSTLTIQRTQQEDSAVYLCASSSTAGVGQPQHFGDGTRLSIL.